The source of this T cell receptor beta chain is a study of blood T cell repertoires in COVID-19. Participant reports of clinical history set cohort assignment. Cohort 3 donors were reported recovered after two negative PCRs, clearance, or symptom resolution. The CDR3 runs 15 residues. Germline V gene lookup returns CDR1 MNHEY and CDR2 SMNVEV (reference sequence). The V and J ends lost 2 bases and 3 bases, in that order; junction bases with no gene match: 3. TCRdb's copy holds only in-frame clones and misses some; the assay was immunoSEQ multiplex PCR. The sample includes 350,000 or so clones, approximately 84% of them seen just once.

The rearrangement joins TRBV27 to TRBJ2-1; 8 bases agree with TRBD2. The receptor was isolated from a young woman who had recovered from COVID-19. Sequencing was done on a sample of PBMCs or T cells enriched from blood (not recorded which). The CDR3 protein is CASSLRLAGYNEQFF. The CDR3 DNA sequence: TGTGCCAGCAGTTTAAGGCTAGCGGGCTACAATGAGCAGTTCTTC.